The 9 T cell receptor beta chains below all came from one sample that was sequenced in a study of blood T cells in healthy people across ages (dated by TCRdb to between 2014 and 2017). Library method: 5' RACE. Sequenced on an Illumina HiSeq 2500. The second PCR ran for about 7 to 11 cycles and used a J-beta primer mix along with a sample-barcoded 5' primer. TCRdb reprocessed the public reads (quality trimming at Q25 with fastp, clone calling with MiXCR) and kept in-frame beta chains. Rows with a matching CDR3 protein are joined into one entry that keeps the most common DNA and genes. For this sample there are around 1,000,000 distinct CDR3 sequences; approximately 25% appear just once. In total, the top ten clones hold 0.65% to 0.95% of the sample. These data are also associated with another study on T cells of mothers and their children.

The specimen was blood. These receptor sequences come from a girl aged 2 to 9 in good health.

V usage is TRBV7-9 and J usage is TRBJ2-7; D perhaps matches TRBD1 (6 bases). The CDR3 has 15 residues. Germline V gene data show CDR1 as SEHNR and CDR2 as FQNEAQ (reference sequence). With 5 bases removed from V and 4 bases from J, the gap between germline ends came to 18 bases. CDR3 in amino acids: CASSMSGEGGYEQYF. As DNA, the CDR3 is TGTGCCAGCAGCATGTCAGGGGAAGGTGGATACGAGCAGTACTTC.

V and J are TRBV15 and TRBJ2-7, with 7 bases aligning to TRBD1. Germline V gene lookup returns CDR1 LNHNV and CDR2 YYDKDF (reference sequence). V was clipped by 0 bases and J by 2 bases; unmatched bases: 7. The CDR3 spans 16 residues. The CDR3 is CATSRDWGQKAYEQYF. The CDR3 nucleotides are TGTGCCACCAGCAGAGATTGGGGACAGAAAGCCTACGAGCAGTACTTC.

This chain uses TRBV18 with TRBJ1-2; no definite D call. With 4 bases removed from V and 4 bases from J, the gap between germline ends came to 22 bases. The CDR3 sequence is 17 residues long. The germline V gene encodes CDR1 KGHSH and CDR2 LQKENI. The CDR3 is CASSLSHGSSTVYGYTF. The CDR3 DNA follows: TGTGCCAGCTCACTTTCGCATGGCAGCTCGACCGTCTATGGCTACACCTTC.

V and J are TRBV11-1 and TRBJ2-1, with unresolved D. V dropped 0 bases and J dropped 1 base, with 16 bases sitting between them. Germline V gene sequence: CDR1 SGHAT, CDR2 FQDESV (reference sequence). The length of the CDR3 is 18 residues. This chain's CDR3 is CASSLARFLPESYNEQFF. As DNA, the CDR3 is TGTGCCAGCAGCTTAGCGAGGTTTCTCCCTGAGTCCTACAATGAGCAGTTCTTC.

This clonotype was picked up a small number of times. CDR3 sequence: CASSQGRAGNTIYF. The DNA of the CDR3 is TGCGCCAGCAGCCAAGGGAGGGCAGGAAACACCATATATTTT. The chain carries TRBV4-1 and TRBJ1-3; D unresolved. V shed 1 base and J shed 4 bases, with 8 bases lying between them. Germline V CDR1 and CDR2: MGHRA, YSYEKL. The CDR3 is 14 residues long.

The CDR3, as DNA: TGTGCCAGCAGCGCGGAACCCCCAGGGTGGACTAATGAAAAACTGTTTTTT. It translates to CASSAEPPGWTNEKLFF. The gene calls are TRBV11-1 and TRBJ1-4; possible D gene TRBD1, 5 bases. V was clipped by 5 bases and J by 2 bases, with 18 bases between them. The V gene's germline CDR1 is SGHAT and CDR2 FQDESV (reference sequence). This CDR3 comprises 17 residues.

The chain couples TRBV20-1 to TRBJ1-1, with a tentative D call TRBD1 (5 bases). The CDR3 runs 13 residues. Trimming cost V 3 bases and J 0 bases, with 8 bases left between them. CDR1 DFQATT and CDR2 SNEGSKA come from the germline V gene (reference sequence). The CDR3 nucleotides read TGCAGTGCTAGTAAGGGGCTGAACACTGAAGCTTTCTTT. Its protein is CSASKGLNTEAFF.

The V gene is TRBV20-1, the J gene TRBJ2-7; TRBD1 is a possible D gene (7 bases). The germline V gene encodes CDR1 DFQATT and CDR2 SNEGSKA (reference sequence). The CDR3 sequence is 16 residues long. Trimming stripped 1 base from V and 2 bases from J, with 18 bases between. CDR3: CSARGAGQRATYEQYF. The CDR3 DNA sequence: TGCAGTGCTAGAGGTGCGGGACAGAGGGCTACCTACGAGCAGTACTTC.

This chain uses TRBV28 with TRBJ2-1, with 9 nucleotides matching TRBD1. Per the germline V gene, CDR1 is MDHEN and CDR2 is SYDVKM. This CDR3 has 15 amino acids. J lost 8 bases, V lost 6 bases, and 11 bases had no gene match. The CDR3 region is CASRPTGTGKHEQFF. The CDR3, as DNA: TGTGCCAGCAGACCTACCGGGACAGGGAAACATGAGCAGTTCTTC.